This TCR beta chain was identified during a study of T cell repertoires in cytomegalovirus infection. The wider study: The public TCR beta signatures pointed to both CMV infection and matching HLA type.

This clonotype was detected ten times or more. Its cognate antigen is unknown. Study outcomes and limitations: Cumulative frequency (of public TCR beta family members) identified carriers of CMV plus the relevant HLA. The response measured ex vivo was dominated by TCR beta clonotypes (HLA-C-restricted and CMV-specific).

TCRdb fed the reads into MiXCR, producing one record per CDR3 protein. This sample carries around 740,000 distinct CDR3 sequences, roughly a third of them seen once, and the ten largest clones take about 2.8%. The sample comprised PBMCs. This clonotype was obtained from a human donor in good health (CMV status not recorded). Some clones in this sample may be carry-over from other donors' samples.

The CDR3 DNA follows: TGTGCCAGCAGCTTAGGTTCGTGGGATACGCAGTATTTT. The encoded protein is CASSLGSWDTQYF. This rearrangement joins TRBV7-8 to TRBJ2-3; no clear D gene. The germline V and J ends were trimmed by 1 base and 6 bases, with 8 bases remaining between them. The CDR3 consists of 13 residues. Germline assignment: CDR1 SGHVS and CDR2 FQNEAQ.